The rows below give T cell receptor beta chains drawn from one sample of a study of circulating tumor DNA in untreated peripheral T-cell lymphoma. Generated by immunoSEQ multiplex PCR, the TCRdb table keeps only in-frame clones and is missing some. The data show 8,000 to 9,000 clones, over 80% seen once. Sequenced input: tumor tissue. The receptors were gathered from a human donor with peripheral T-cell lymphoma. The CDR3 runs from the conserved cysteine through the conserved F or W. Each record gives: J gene, clone size, D gene, V gene, CDR3 DNA, CDR3 protein. The D gene is left open where the match is weak. Size is stated for part of the rows, as once, few or many counts, or as a class when the clone is expanded.

j_gene: TRBJ2-3
abundance: NA
d_gene: NA
v_gene: TRBV6-8
CDR3nt: TGTGCCAGCACTGACACCTTCACAGATACGCAGTATTTT
CDR3aa: CASTDTFTDTQYF

j_gene: TRBJ2-7
abundance: NA
d_gene: TRBD2
v_gene: TRBV6-8
CDR3nt: TGTGCCAGTAGCGGGTTCAAAGTCCACGAGCAGTACTTC
CDR3aa: CASSGFKVHEQYF

j_gene: TRBJ1-4
abundance: NA
d_gene: NA
v_gene: TRBV4-3
CDR3nt: TGCGCCAGCAGCCAGAGACAAGGTCCCGAAAAACTGTTTTTT
CDR3aa: CASSQRQGPEKLFF

j_gene: TRBJ1-2
abundance: few
d_gene: NA
v_gene: TRBV15
CDR3nt: TGTGCCACCAGCAGAGAGGGAGGGCCGGGGGGCTACACCTTC
CDR3aa: CATSREGGPGGYTF

j_gene: TRBJ2-7
abundance: once
d_gene: NA
v_gene: TRBV15
CDR3nt: TGTGCCACCAGCAGAGATATGGGGTTCTCCTACGAGCAGTACTTC
CDR3aa: CATSRDMGFSYEQYF

j_gene: TRBJ1-1
abundance: NA
d_gene: NA
v_gene: TRBV7-5
CDR3nt: TGTGCCAGCAGCGTTAGAGAGGGGGGCACTGAAGCTTTCTTT
CDR3aa: CASSVREGGTEAFF

j_gene: TRBJ1-4
abundance: few
d_gene: NA
v_gene: TRBV6-8
CDR3nt: TGTGCCAGCAGGATCGGGCCCTTGAGCGAAAAACTGTTTTTT
CDR3aa: CASRIGPLSEKLFF

j_gene: TRBJ2-7
abundance: once
d_gene: NA
v_gene: TRBV29-1
CDR3nt: TGCAGCGTAGAGGGGGGCCCCTACGAGCAGTACTTC
CDR3aa: CSVEGGPYEQYF

j_gene: TRBJ2-5
abundance: NA
d_gene: TRBD2
v_gene: TRBV14
CDR3nt: TGTGCCAGCAGCCAGATCTGGACTAGTCAGTACTTC
CDR3aa: CASSQIWTSQYF

j_gene: TRBJ2-5
abundance: NA
d_gene: NA
v_gene: TRBV30
CDR3nt: TGTGCCTGTCACTGTTCTGAGACGAGAGAGACCCAGTACTTC
CDR3aa: CACHCSETRETQYF

j_gene: TRBJ1-6
abundance: NA
d_gene: NA
v_gene: TRBV19
CDR3nt: TGTGCCAGTAGTATAGGACAGGCGTATTGGCCCCTCCACTTT
CDR3aa: CASSIGQAYWPLHF

j_gene: TRBJ1-2
abundance: NA
d_gene: TRBD1
v_gene: TRBV14
CDR3nt: TGTGCCAGCAGCCAAGGACAGGGTAGGGGCTACACCTTC
CDR3aa: CASSQGQGRGYTF

j_gene: TRBJ2-7
abundance: NA
d_gene: TRBD1
v_gene: TRBV6-1
CDR3nt: TGTGCCAGCAGTGAAGATTACAGGGGCTACGAGCAGTACTTC
CDR3aa: CASSEDYRGYEQYF

j_gene: TRBJ2-3
abundance: NA
d_gene: NA
v_gene: TRBV6-8
CDR3nt: TGTGCCAGCAGTCCGTTAGGCGGCACGAGGGGAGATACGCAGTATTTT
CDR3aa: CASSPLGGTRGDTQYF

j_gene: TRBJ1-1
abundance: NA
d_gene: NA
v_gene: TRBV15
CDR3nt: TGTGCCACCAGCAGAGGATGGGGGGCGGACACTGAAGCTTTCTTT
CDR3aa: CATSRGWGADTEAFF

j_gene: TRBJ1-2
abundance: NA
d_gene: NA
v_gene: TRBV12-5
CDR3nt: TGTGCTAGTGGTTTTCCCACCCCCTATGGCTACACCTTC
CDR3aa: CASGFPTPYGYTF

j_gene: TRBJ2-1
abundance: NA
d_gene: NA
v_gene: TRBV6-7
CDR3nt: TGTGCCAGCAGTTACTGGAATGAGCAGTTCTTC
CDR3aa: CASSYWNEQFF

j_gene: TRBJ2-7
abundance: NA
d_gene: NA
v_gene: TRBV18
CDR3nt: TGTGCCAGCTCACCACCGAGTTTGGACGGATGGACGTACTTC
CDR3aa: CASSPPSLDGWTYF

j_gene: TRBJ2-3
abundance: few
d_gene: NA
v_gene: TRBV30
CDR3nt: TGTGCCTGGAGTGCGGGTCAGGCCACAGATACGCAGTATTTT
CDR3aa: CAWSAGQATDTQYF

j_gene: TRBJ1-4
abundance: NA
d_gene: TRBD1
v_gene: TRBV15
CDR3nt: TGTGCCACCAGCGGGACAGGGGTCGGTGAAAAACTGTTTTTT
CDR3aa: CATSGTGVGEKLFF

j_gene: TRBJ1-2
abundance: NA
d_gene: TRBD1
v_gene: TRBV2
CDR3nt: TGTGCCAGGGACGCTAGGGGACAGGGTAACTATGGCTACACCTTC
CDR3aa: CARDARGQGNYGYTF

j_gene: TRBJ2-7
abundance: NA
d_gene: NA
v_gene: TRBV15
CDR3nt: TGTGCCACCAGCGGCGCCGCTTTGGGGGCGGGCAACGAGCAGTACTTC
CDR3aa: CATSGAALGAGNEQYF

j_gene: TRBJ2-7
abundance: NA
d_gene: NA
v_gene: TRBV19
CDR3nt: TGTGCCAGTAGTGCGGGACGGAGTGGAGAGCAGTACTTC
CDR3aa: CASSAGRSGEQYF

j_gene: TRBJ2-1
abundance: NA
d_gene: NA
v_gene: TRBV7-5
CDR3nt: TGTGCCAGCAGCTTAGTGGCGTGGGGATACAATGAGCAGTTCTTC
CDR3aa: CASSLVAWGYNEQFF

j_gene: TRBJ2-3
abundance: NA
d_gene: NA
v_gene: TRBV29-1
CDR3nt: TGCAGCGTTGAAGTGTCCGGGGCTAGCACGGGTACGCAGTATTTT
CDR3aa: CSVEVSGASTGTQYF

j_gene: TRBJ2-5
abundance: few
d_gene: TRBD2
v_gene: TRBV11-3
CDR3nt: TGTGCCAGCAACCTAGTGGGAGCGGGGGGAGAGACCCAGTACTTC
CDR3aa: CASNLVGAGGETQYF

j_gene: TRBJ1-2
abundance: NA
d_gene: TRBD1
v_gene: TRBV30
CDR3nt: TGTGCCTGGAGTGTAGGGGACAGCTATGGCTACACCTTC
CDR3aa: CAWSVGDSYGYTF

j_gene: TRBJ1-4
abundance: once
d_gene: NA
v_gene: TRBV30
CDR3nt: TGTGCCTGGAGTCGGGGGGCAACTAATGAAAAACTGTTTTTT
CDR3aa: CAWSRGATNEKLFF

j_gene: TRBJ2-7
abundance: NA
d_gene: TRBD1
v_gene: TRBV11-3
CDR3nt: TGTGCCAGCAGCTTCGGGACAGGTCTCTCCTACGAGCAGTACTTC
CDR3aa: CASSFGTGLSYEQYF

j_gene: TRBJ2-1
abundance: NA
d_gene: TRBD2
v_gene: TRBV6-7
CDR3nt: TGTGCCAGCAGTTTTCTAGCGGGGGGGCCGGAAAATGAGCAGTTCTTC
CDR3aa: CASSFLAGGPENEQFF

j_gene: TRBJ1-2
abundance: NA
d_gene: TRBD1
v_gene: TRBV6-8
CDR3nt: TGTGCCAGCAGTACCTCAAGGACAGGGGGATTCAGCTACACCTTC
CDR3aa: CASSTSRTGGFSYTF

j_gene: TRBJ2-3
abundance: NA
d_gene: NA
v_gene: TRBV5-1
CDR3nt: TGCGCCAGCAGCCCCCCAGGGTTCTACACAGATACGCAGTATTTT
CDR3aa: CASSPPGFYTDTQYF

j_gene: TRBJ2-2
abundance: NA
d_gene: TRBD1
v_gene: TRBV10-3
CDR3nt: TGTGCCATCAGTGAGTCGAGGACAGGGAACACCGGGGAGCTGTTTTTT
CDR3aa: CAISESRTGNTGELFF

j_gene: TRBJ2-7
abundance: few
d_gene: TRBD1
v_gene: TRBV19
CDR3nt: TGTGCCAGTACCGGGACAGGGCAGGGCTACGAGCAGTACTTC
CDR3aa: CASTGTGQGYEQYF

j_gene: TRBJ1-1
abundance: NA
d_gene: NA
v_gene: TRBV1
CDR3nt: TGCGCCAGCAGCCAAACGGGACTGAACACTGAAGCTTTCTTT
CDR3aa: CASSQTGLNTEAFF

j_gene: TRBJ2-1
abundance: few
d_gene: TRBD2
v_gene: TRBV18
CDR3nt: TGTGCCAGCTCACCACCGGGGGGGATCTATGAGCAGTTCTTC
CDR3aa: CASSPPGGIYEQFF

j_gene: TRBJ1-2
abundance: NA
d_gene: TRBD1
v_gene: TRBV18
CDR3nt: TGTGCCAGCTCACTTCAGGACAGGGTTGACTATGGCTACACCTTC
CDR3aa: CASSLQDRVDYGYTF

j_gene: TRBJ2-7
abundance: NA
d_gene: TRBD1
v_gene: TRBV10-2
CDR3nt: TGCGCCAGCAGCCCCTCGACAGGGGTCGAGCAGTACTTC
CDR3aa: CASSPSTGVEQYF

j_gene: TRBJ1-2
abundance: NA
d_gene: NA
v_gene: TRBV23-1
CDR3nt: TGCGCCAGCAGCCAAGAGAAGGAAGTAACTAACTATGGCTACACCTTC
CDR3aa: CASSQEKEVTNYGYTF

j_gene: TRBJ2-1
abundance: NA
d_gene: NA
v_gene: TRBV6-4
CDR3nt: TGTGCCAGCCGAGAAGTTGGCGATGAGCAGTTCTTC
CDR3aa: CASREVGDEQFF

j_gene: TRBJ2-7
abundance: NA
d_gene: NA
v_gene: TRBV18
CDR3nt: TGTGCCAGCTCACCAGTGGTTGGATATCCCCACGAGCAGTACTTC
CDR3aa: CASSPVVGYPHEQYF

j_gene: TRBJ1-6
abundance: NA
d_gene: NA
v_gene: TRBV6-8
CDR3nt: TGTGCCAGCAGTTACTCCTTTGCCGGGGGCGCCAATTCACCCCTCCACTTT
CDR3aa: CASSYSFAGGANSPLHF

j_gene: TRBJ1-2
abundance: NA
d_gene: TRBD1
v_gene: TRBV11-3
CDR3nt: TGTGCCAGCAGCTTAGAGGGAACCGGGACAGGGGAAGGCTACACCTTC
CDR3aa: CASSLEGTGTGEGYTF

j_gene: TRBJ2-1
abundance: NA
d_gene: TRBD2
v_gene: TRBV11-3
CDR3nt: TGTGCCAGCAGCTTAGGGACTAGCGGATTCTACAATGAGCAGTTCTTC
CDR3aa: CASSLGTSGFYNEQFF

j_gene: TRBJ2-2
abundance: NA
d_gene: NA
v_gene: TRBV11-3
CDR3nt: TGTGCCAGCAGCTCCGGGTATTTGAACACCGGGGAGCTGTTTTTT
CDR3aa: CASSSGYLNTGELFF

j_gene: TRBJ1-4
abundance: NA
d_gene: NA
v_gene: TRBV7-7
CDR3nt: TGTGCCAGCAGCTTAGATACACAGGGAGGCGAAAAACTGTTTTTT
CDR3aa: CASSLDTQGGEKLFF

j_gene: TRBJ1-5
abundance: few
d_gene: TRBD1
v_gene: TRBV6-8
CDR3nt: TGTGCCAGCAGGAACGGTGGGACAGGGAAAGTTCAGCCCCAGCATTTT
CDR3aa: CASRNGGTGKVQPQHF

j_gene: TRBJ2-7
abundance: NA
d_gene: NA
v_gene: TRBV11-3
CDR3nt: TGTGCCAGCAGCCAGGACAGTGGGGACTACGAGCAGTACTTC
CDR3aa: CASSQDSGDYEQYF

j_gene: TRBJ2-5
abundance: NA
d_gene: TRBD2
v_gene: TRBV10-3
CDR3nt: TGTGCCAGCGAGGCGGCGGGGGGACAAGAGACCCAGTACTTC
CDR3aa: CASEAAGGQETQYF

j_gene: TRBJ1-1
abundance: NA
d_gene: NA
v_gene: TRBV15
CDR3nt: TGTGCCACCAGCAGGGACAGCGGGCGCGACACTGAAGCTTTCTTT
CDR3aa: CATSRDSGRDTEAFF

j_gene: TRBJ2-3
abundance: NA
d_gene: TRBD2
v_gene: TRBV7-7
CDR3nt: TGTGCCAGCAGCTTATTAGCGGGGGGGCCTCCAGATACGCAGTATTTT
CDR3aa: CASSLLAGGPPDTQYF

j_gene: TRBJ2-7
abundance: NA
d_gene: TRBD2
v_gene: TRBV23-1
CDR3nt: TGCGCCAGCAGCTTGGTACCTAGCGGCACCTACGAGCAGTACTTC
CDR3aa: CASSLVPSGTYEQYF

j_gene: TRBJ2-1
abundance: NA
d_gene: TRBD2
v_gene: TRBV14
CDR3nt: TGTGCCAGCAGCCAAGGGCTAGCGGGGGAGCTCTCCTACAATGAGCAGTTCTTC
CDR3aa: CASSQGLAGELSYNEQFF

j_gene: TRBJ1-1
abundance: NA
d_gene: NA
v_gene: TRBV29-1
CDR3nt: TGCAGCGTTGATTCGGGTTGGGGGAACACTGAAGCTTTCTTT
CDR3aa: CSVDSGWGNTEAFF

j_gene: TRBJ2-5
abundance: NA
d_gene: NA
v_gene: TRBV19
CDR3nt: TGTGCCAGTAGTATGGTCTCAGAGACCCAGTACTTC
CDR3aa: CASSMVSETQYF

j_gene: TRBJ2-3
abundance: NA
d_gene: NA
v_gene: TRBV19
CDR3nt: TGTGCCAGTAGTATTGGGTCTAGCACAGATACGCAGTATTTT
CDR3aa: CASSIGSSTDTQYF

j_gene: TRBJ1-4
abundance: few
d_gene: NA
v_gene: TRBV19
CDR3nt: TGTGCCAGTAGTTCCCAGCTTGCAACTAATGAAAAACTGTTTTTT
CDR3aa: CASSSQLATNEKLFF

j_gene: TRBJ1-1
abundance: few
d_gene: TRBD1
v_gene: TRBV10-3
CDR3nt: TGTGCTATCAGTGAGTCAGGGGGTCAGACTGAAGCTTTCTTT
CDR3aa: CAISESGGQTEAFF

j_gene: TRBJ1-3
abundance: NA
d_gene: NA
v_gene: TRBV7-6
CDR3nt: TGTGTCAGCAGCCCCGAGGTAAATGGAAACACCATATATTTT
CDR3aa: CVSSPEVNGNTIYF

j_gene: TRBJ1-1
abundance: NA
d_gene: TRBD1
v_gene: TRBV6-8
CDR3nt: TGTGCCATGGGACAGTCGAACACTGAAGCTTTCTTT
CDR3aa: CAMGQSNTEAFF